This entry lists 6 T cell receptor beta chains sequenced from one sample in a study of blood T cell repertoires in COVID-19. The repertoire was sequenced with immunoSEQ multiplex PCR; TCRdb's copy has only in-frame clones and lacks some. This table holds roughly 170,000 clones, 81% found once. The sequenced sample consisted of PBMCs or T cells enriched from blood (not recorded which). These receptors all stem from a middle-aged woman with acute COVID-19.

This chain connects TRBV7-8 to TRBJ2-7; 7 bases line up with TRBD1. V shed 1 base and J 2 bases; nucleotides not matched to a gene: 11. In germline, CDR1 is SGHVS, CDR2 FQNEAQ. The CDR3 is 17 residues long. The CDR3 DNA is TGTGCCAGCAGCTTAGTGGGATCGGGGACAGTTACCTACGAGCAGTACTTC. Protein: CASSLVGSGTVTYEQYF.

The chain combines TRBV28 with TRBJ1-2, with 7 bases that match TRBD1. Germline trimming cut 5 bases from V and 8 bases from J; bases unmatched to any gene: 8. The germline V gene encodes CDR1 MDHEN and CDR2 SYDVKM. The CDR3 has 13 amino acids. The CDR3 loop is CASSPDRVGGYTF. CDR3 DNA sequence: TGTGCCAGCAGTCCCGACAGGGTCGGCGGCTACACCTTC.

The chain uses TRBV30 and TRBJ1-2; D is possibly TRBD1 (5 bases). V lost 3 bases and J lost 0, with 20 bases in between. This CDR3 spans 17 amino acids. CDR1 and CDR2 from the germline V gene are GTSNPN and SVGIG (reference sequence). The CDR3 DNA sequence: TGTGCCTGGAGGCGGGACCGCGACCCCCCAGCTAACTATGGCTACACCTTC. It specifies CAWRRDRDPPANYGYTF.

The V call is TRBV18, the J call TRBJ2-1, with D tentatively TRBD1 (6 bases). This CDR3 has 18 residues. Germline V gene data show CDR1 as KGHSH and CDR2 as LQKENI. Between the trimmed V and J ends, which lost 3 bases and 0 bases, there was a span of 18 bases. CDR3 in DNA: TGTGCCAGCTCACCCTCGGGACCCCAGGGGAGCTCCTACAATGAGCAGTTCTTC. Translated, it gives CASSPSGPQGSSYNEQFF.

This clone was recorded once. The DNA of the CDR3 is TGTGCCAGCAGTGAAGGCGTCGGCTATGGCTACACCTTC. This sequence encodes CASSEGVGYGYTF. This rearrangement joins TRBV6-1 to TRBJ1-2; D not resolved. From germline, CDR1 is MNHNS and CDR2 SASEGT. Trimming shortened V by 1 base and J by 4 bases, and 7 bases separated the two germline ends. The CDR3 runs 13 residues.

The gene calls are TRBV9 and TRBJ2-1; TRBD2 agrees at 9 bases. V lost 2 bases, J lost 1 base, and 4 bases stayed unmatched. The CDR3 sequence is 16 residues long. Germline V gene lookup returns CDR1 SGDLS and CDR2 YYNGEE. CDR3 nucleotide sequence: TGTGCCAGCAGCGTGAGACTAGCGGCGTCCTACAATGAGCAGTTCTTC. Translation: CASSVRLAASYNEQFF.